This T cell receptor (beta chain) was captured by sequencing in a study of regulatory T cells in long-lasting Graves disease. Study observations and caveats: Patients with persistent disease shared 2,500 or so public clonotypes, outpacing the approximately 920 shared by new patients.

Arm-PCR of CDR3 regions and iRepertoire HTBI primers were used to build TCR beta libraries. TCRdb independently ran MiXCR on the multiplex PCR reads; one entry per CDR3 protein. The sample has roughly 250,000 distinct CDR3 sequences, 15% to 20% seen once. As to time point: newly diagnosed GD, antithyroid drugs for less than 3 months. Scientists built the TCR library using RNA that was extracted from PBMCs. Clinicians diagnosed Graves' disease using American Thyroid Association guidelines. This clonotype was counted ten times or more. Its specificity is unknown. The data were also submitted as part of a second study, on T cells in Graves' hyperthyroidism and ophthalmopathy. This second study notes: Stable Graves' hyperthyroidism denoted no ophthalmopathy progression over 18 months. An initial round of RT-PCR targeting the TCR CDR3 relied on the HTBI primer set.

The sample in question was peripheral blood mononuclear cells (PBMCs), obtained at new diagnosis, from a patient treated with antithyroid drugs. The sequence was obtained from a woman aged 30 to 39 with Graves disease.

CDR3 bases: TGTGCCAGCAGCTTACGGCGACAAGAGACCCAGTACTTC. Translation gives CASSLRRQETQYF. The chain carries TRBV11-3 and TRBJ2-5; no clear D gene. V gave up 2 bases and J gave up 2 bases, with 6 bases separating them. The CDR3 runs to 13 residues. CDR1 and CDR2 from the germline V gene are SGHNT and YENEEA.